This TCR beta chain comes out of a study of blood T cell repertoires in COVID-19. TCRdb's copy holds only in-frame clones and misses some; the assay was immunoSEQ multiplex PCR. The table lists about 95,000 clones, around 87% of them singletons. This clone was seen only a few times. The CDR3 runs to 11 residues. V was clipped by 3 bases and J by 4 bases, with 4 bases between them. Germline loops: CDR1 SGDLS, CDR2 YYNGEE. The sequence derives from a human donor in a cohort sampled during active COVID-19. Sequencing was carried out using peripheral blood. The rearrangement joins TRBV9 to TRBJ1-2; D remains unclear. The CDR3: CASSDSYGYTF. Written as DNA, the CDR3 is TGTGCCAGCAGCGACAGCTATGGCTACACCTTC.